Included here is one TCR beta chain sequence, with context. Antigen unknown. This sample was taken from a study of blood T cells in healthy people across ages. Study results and limitations: Across samples, TCR beta diversity tracked strongly with naive T cell percentage. Nothing was known about donor CMV status, and this possibly confounded expanded clonotype changes.

The CDR3 length is 16 residues. CDR1 and CDR2 from the germline V gene are MNHEY and SVGAGI. Through a sample-barcoded 5' primer and a J-beta primer mix, a second PCR was run for roughly 7 to 11 cycles. TCRdb redid the calling of the 5' RACE reads with MiXCR, one entry per CDR3 protein. The repertoire holds hundreds of thousands of distinct CDR3 sequences, around two fifths seen once, with about 21% in the top ten. V and J are TRBV6-5 and TRBJ2-5; TRBD1 matches 8 bases. Near its end, the DNA agrees better with TRBJ2-7, so the J call may be wrong. The sample consisted of blood. The TCR originated in a man between 60 and 75 years old in good health. The CDR3 here is CASSYSKAGGFHEQYF. As DNA, the CDR3 is TGTGCCAGCAGTTACTCGAAGGCAGGGGGCTTCCACGAGCAGTACTTC.